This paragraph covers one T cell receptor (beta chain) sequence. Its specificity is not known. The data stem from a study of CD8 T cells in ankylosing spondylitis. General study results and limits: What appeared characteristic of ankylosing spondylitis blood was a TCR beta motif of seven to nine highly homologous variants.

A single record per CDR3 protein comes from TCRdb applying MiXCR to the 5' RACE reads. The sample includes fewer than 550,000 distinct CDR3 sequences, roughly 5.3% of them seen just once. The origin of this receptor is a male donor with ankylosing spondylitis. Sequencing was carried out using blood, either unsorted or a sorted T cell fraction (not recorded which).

CDR3 DNA sequence: TGTGCCAGCAGCTTAACCGGACAGATGTATGGCTACACCTTC. It is translated as CASSLTGQMYGYTF. The J gene is TRBJ1-2, the V gene TRBV7-2, with TRBD1 as a possible D gene (6 bases). The ends were cut back, 2 bases at V and 5 bases at J, with 12 bases in the middle. The CDR3 contains 14 residues. In germline, CDR1 is SGHTA, CDR2 FQGNSA.